These T cell receptor beta chains were read from a single sample in a study of vaccination and CD4 T cells after COVID-19. In TCRdb, the PCR reads were re-called with MiXCR into one record per CDR3 protein. Here the sample spans around 10,000 distinct CDR3 sequences, 43% being singletons. The antigens for these receptors are not known. The sequenced sample consisted of CD4+ T cells from blood, cultured in vitro. The source is a human donor who had recovered from COVID-19. The CDR3 runs from the conserved cysteine through the conserved F or W. D genes are given only for firm matches. Size values are once, few and many counts, or a class for expanded clones, and some rows have none.

few	TRBD2	TRBV2	TRBJ2-5	CASSGGGAGETQYF	TGTGCCAGCAGCGGGGGGGGGGCGGGAGAGACCCAGTACTTC
NA	NA	TRBV2	TRBJ1-2	CASGTVGYTF	TGTGCCAGCGGCACGGTGGGCTACACCTTC
NA	NA	TRBV12-3/TRBV12-4	TRBJ1-1	CASSPFHVNTEAFF	TGTGCCAGCAGTCCCTTTCATGTAAACACTGAAGCTTTCTTT
NA	NA	TRBV30	TRBJ1-4	CAWADGGNEKLFF	TGTGCCTGGGCGGACGGCGGTAATGAAAAACTGTTTTTT
NA	NA	TRBV27	TRBJ2-1	CASSSPNEQFF	TGTGCCAGCAGTTCCCCCAATGAGCAGTTCTTC
few	NA	TRBV20-1	TRBJ1-2	CSARVPLDYGYTF	TGCAGTGCTAGGGTACCGTTGGACTATGGCTACACCTTC
NA	NA	TRBV19	TRBJ1-5	CASSSGQSNQPQHF	TGTGCCAGTAGCTCCGGACAGTCCAATCAGCCCCAGCATTTT
NA	NA	TRBV9	TRBJ1-5	CASSPTGSNQPQHF	TGTGCCAGCAGCCCTACAGGGTCCAATCAGCCCCAGCATTTT
few	NA	TRBV4-3	TRBJ2-2	CASSQGGDSRYSGELFF	TGCGCCAGCAGCCAAGGGGGGGACAGTCGGTACTCCGGGGAGCTGTTTTTT
NA	TRBD1	TRBV12-3/TRBV12-4	TRBJ1-2	CASSLAGQGRRNYGYTF	TGTGCCAGCAGTTTAGCGGGACAGGGTCGGCGGAACTATGGCTACACCTTC
NA	NA	TRBV30	TRBJ2-1	CAWSVGGSYNEQFF	TGTGCCTGGAGTGTAGGTGGGTCGTACAATGAGCAGTTCTTC
few	NA	TRBV12-3/TRBV12-4	TRBJ2-4	CASSRRGIAKNIQYF	TGTGCCAGCAGTCGACGAGGGATAGCCAAAAACATTCAGTACTTC
NA	NA	TRBV5-4	TRBJ1-3	CASSLDPRGGNTIYF	TGTGCCAGCAGCTTGGACCCAAGAGGTGGAAACACCATATATTTT
NA	NA	TRBV12-5	TRBJ2-7	CASDISYEQYF	TGTGCTAGTGACATCTCCTACGAGCAGTACTTC
few	TRBD1	TRBV7-9	TRBJ2-6	CASSLVGDRGLFSGANVLTF	TGTGCCAGCAGCTTAGTGGGTGACAGGGGGCTTTTCTCTGGGGCCAACGTCCTGACTTTC
NA	TRBD2	TRBV5-1	TRBJ2-6	CASSDGGAGANVLTF	TGCGCCAGCAGCGACGGGGGGGCCGGGGCCAACGTCCTGACTTTC
few	TRBD1	TRBV6-1	TRBJ1-2	CASDIGQDDYGYTF	TGTGCCAGCGATATTGGACAGGATGACTATGGCTACACCTTC
few	TRBD1	TRBV20-1	TRBJ1-2	CSARDKGTGRFYGYTF	TGCAGTGCTAGAGATAAGGGGACAGGGCGGTTCTATGGCTACACCTTC
few	TRBD2	TRBV11-3	TRBJ2-7	CASSLGLAGPSYEQYF	TGTGCCAGCAGCTTAGGTCTAGCGGGTCCTTCCTACGAGCAGTACTTC
NA	NA	TRBV19	TRBJ2-1	CASSGGSGVWNEQFF	TGTGCCAGTAGTGGGGGCTCCGGGGTGTGGAATGAGCAGTTCTTC
NA	NA	TRBV6-2/TRBV6-3	TRBJ1-2	CASSAGVNRESGYTF	TGTGCCAGCAGTGCCGGAGTCAACCGTGAGAGTGGCTACACCTTC
NA	TRBD2	TRBV6-5	TRBJ2-5	CASSYGGTSGLAQYF	TGTGCCAGCAGTTACGGGGGGACTAGCGGACTGGCCCAGTACTTC
few	NA	TRBV6-1	TRBJ1-6	CASSPGRSNSPLHF	TGTGCCAGCAGTCCGGGACGGAGTAATTCACCCCTCCACTTT
NA	NA	TRBV7-2	TRBJ2-2	CASSLVSQATGELFF	TGTGCCAGCAGCTTAGTGTCTCAGGCCACCGGGGAGCTGTTTTTT
NA	TRBD1	TRBV30	TRBJ1-4	CAGTTGPYLEKLFF	TGTGCCGGAACGACAGGGCCGTACCTTGAAAAACTGTTTTTT
NA	NA	TRBV6-5	TRBJ1-5	CAGSYLATGQPQHF	TGTGCCGGCAGTTACTTGGCAACGGGGCAGCCCCAGCATTTT
few	NA	TRBV12-3/TRBV12-4	TRBJ2-2	CASSRVGELFF	TGTGCCAGCAGTAGGGTCGGGGAGCTGTTTTTT
NA	NA	TRBV7-2	TRBJ2-2	CASSLSGKAGELFF	TGTGCCAGCAGCTTATCAGGGAAGGCCGGGGAGCTGTTTTTT
NA	NA	TRBV20-1	TRBJ1-2	CSARKGGGYTF	TGCAGTGCTAGAAAAGGGGGTGGCTACACCTTC
NA	NA	TRBV5-1	TRBJ2-7	CASSYDSYEQYF	TGCGCCAGCAGCTACGACAGTTACGAGCAGTACTTC
NA	TRBD1	TRBV20-1	TRBJ2-7	CSARGQGGYEQYF	TGCAGTGCTAGGGGACAGGGAGGGTACGAGCAGTACTTC
NA	NA	TRBV29-1	TRBJ2-6	CSALQGYSSGANVLTF	TGCAGCGCCCTACAGGGTTACAGCTCTGGGGCCAACGTCCTGACTTTC
NA	NA	TRBV20-1	TRBJ1-5	CSARDLSDYSNQPQHF	TGCAGTGCTAGAGATTTGTCAGATTATAGCAATCAGCCCCAGCATTTT
NA	NA	TRBV5-4	TRBJ2-2	CASSSVLGTGELFF	TGTGCCAGCAGCTCAGTATTGGGCACCGGGGAGCTGTTTTTT
NA	TRBD2	TRBV6-2/TRBV6-3	TRBJ2-2	CASSPSPTSGGPPISRELFF	TGTGCCAGCAGTCCATCACCGACCAGCGGGGGGCCCCCTATCTCCCGGGAGCTGTTTTTT
few	NA	TRBV7-2	TRBJ1-1	CASSLSSATEAFF	TGTGCCAGCAGCTTATCTAGTGCCACTGAAGCTTTCTTT
few	NA	TRBV6-2/TRBV6-3	TRBJ2-5	CASSYLRTVGRKETQYF	TGTGCCAGCAGTTACTTGAGGACGGTGGGGAGAAAAGAGACCCAGTACTTC
few	NA	TRBV19	TRBJ1-1	CASSMRQNTEAFF	TGTGCCAGTAGTATGCGGCAGAACACTGAAGCTTTCTTT
few	NA	TRBV19	TRBJ1-1	CASIPSDITNTEAFF	TGTGCCAGTATCCCATCAGACATAACGAACACTGAAGCTTTCTTT
NA	NA	TRBV5-1	TRBJ2-3	CASSLYVGGTQYF	TGCGCCAGCAGCTTGTACGTGGGGGGTACGCAGTATTTT
NA	TRBD1	TRBV11-2	TRBJ1-4	CASSFRTGGANEKLFF	TGTGCCAGCAGCTTCCGGACAGGGGGGGCTAATGAAAAACTGTTTTTT
few	TRBD1	TRBV19	TRBJ1-1	CASSKWTGRRNTEAFF	TGTGCCAGTAGTAAATGGACAGGGAGGCGGAACACTGAAGCTTTCTTT
few	TRBD1	TRBV6-1	TRBJ2-5	CASSQDPRQGAQETQYF	TGTGCCAGCAGCCAAGACCCCAGACAGGGGGCACAAGAGACCCAGTACTTC
NA	NA	TRBV6-5	TRBJ2-2	CASSYYSRGAKTGELFF	TGTGCCAGCAGTTACTACAGTCGGGGGGCCAAAACCGGGGAGCTGTTTTTT
NA	NA	TRBV7-9	TRBJ2-3	CASRMGRFSGTDTQYF	TGTGCCAGCAGGATGGGGCGGTTTAGTGGCACAGATACGCAGTATTTT
NA	NA	TRBV9	TRBJ1-2	CASSVVNGGLGRGNYGYTF	TGTGCCAGCAGCGTAGTCAATGGCGGTCTTGGTCGGGGTAACTATGGCTACACCTTC
NA	NA	TRBV11-2	TRBJ2-3	CASSLEGLFTDTQYF	TGTGCCAGCAGCTTAGAAGGCTTATTCACAGATACGCAGTATTTT
NA	NA	TRBV6-1	TRBJ1-3	CASSDTSTGDTIYF	TGTGCCAGCAGCGATACCAGCACTGGGGACACCATATATTTT
NA	NA	TRBV28	TRBJ1-2	CASGVWTANYGYTF	TGTGCCAGCGGGGTTTGGACGGCGAACTATGGCTACACCTTC
NA	NA	TRBV2	TRBJ2-5	CASSSILGLEETQYF	TGTGCCAGCAGTTCGATCCTCGGACTTGAAGAGACCCAGTACTTC
large	NA	TRBV12-3/TRBV12-4	TRBJ1-1	CASSASGTLTEAFF	TGTGCCAGCAGTGCCTCCGGGACCCTCACTGAAGCTTTCTTT
once	TRBD2	TRBV20-1	TRBJ2-3	CSAGLAGGQTSTDTQYF	TGCAGTGCTGGGCTGGCGGGGGGGCAAACTAGCACAGATACGCAGTATTTT
few	NA	TRBV10-1	TRBJ1-2	CASSERTNYGYTF	TGCGCCAGCAGTGAGAGGACTAACTATGGCTACACCTTC
NA	NA	TRBV12-3/TRBV12-4	TRBJ2-2	CASSARGQGRSGELFF	TGTGCCAGCAGCGCGAGGGGCCAGGGGCGGTCCGGGGAGCTGTTTTTT
NA	NA	TRBV25-1	TRBJ2-3	CASSDRQGRTDTQYF	TGTGCCAGCAGTGATAGGCAGGGAAGGACAGATACGCAGTATTTT